The source of this T cell receptor beta chain is a study of cytomegalovirus exposure and HLA in healthy donors. The wider study: The roughly 120 million unique TCR beta sequences, from 150 million to 200 million T cells, were found by an earlier analysis.

On this clone itself: Its target is not known. The sample carries other DNA sequences with the same CDR3.

Likely unrecorded immune exposures existed in these nominally healthy donors. The CDR3 spans 14 residues. Germline CDR1 is SGDLS and CDR2 is YYNGEE. V shed 0 bases and J shed 1 base, with 8 bases lying between them. Study-wide results and caveats: Immune exposure data for these donors was limited to CMV serostatus. Earlier analysis yielded a pattern in which most TCR beta V segments were productive about 90% or about 30% of the time.

Primers for the PCR totalled 60 Vbeta and 13 Jbeta. Assay: immunoSEQ multiplex PCR; the TCRdb copy retains only in-frame clones and omits some. The sample includes 100,000 or so clones, approximately 81% of them seen just once. The rearrangement joins TRBV9 to TRBJ2-7; D is ambiguous. The sequenced sample consisted of PBMCs. The receptor comes from a male donor in good health and CMV-seropositive. Here the CDR3 DNA reads TGTGCCAGCAGCGTAGTTCAGGATTCCTACGAGCAGTACTTC. This gives the protein CASSVVQDSYEQYF.